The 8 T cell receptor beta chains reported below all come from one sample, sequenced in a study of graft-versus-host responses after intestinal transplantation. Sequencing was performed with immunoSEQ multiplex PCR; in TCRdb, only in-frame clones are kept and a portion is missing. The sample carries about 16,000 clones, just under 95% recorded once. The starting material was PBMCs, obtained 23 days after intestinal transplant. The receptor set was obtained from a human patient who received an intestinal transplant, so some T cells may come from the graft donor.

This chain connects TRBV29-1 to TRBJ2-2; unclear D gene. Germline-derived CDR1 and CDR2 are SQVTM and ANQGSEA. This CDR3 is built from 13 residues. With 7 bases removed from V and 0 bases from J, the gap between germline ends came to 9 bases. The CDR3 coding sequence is TGCAGCGCCGCCCGCTCGAACACCGGGGAGCTGTTTTTT. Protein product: CSAARSNTGELFF.

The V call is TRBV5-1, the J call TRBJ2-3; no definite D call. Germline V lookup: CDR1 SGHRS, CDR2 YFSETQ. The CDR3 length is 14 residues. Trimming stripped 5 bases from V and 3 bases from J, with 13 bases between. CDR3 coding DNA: TGCGCCAGCAGTCCGAGGATTGGTACAGATACGCAGTATTTT. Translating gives CASSPRIGTDTQYF.

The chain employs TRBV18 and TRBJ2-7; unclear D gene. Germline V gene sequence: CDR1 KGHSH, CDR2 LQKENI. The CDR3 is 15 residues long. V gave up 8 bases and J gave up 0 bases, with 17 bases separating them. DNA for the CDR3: TGTGCCAGCGTCCTGTGGGCGGAAAACTCCTACGAGCAGTACTTC. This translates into CASVLWAENSYEQYF.

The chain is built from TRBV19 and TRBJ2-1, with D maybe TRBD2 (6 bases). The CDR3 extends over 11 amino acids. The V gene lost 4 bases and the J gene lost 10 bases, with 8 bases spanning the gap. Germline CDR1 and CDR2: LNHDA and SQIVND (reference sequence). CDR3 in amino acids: CASSTAGEQFF. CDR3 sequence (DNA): TGTGCCAGTAGTACGGCGGGGGAGCAGTTCTTC.

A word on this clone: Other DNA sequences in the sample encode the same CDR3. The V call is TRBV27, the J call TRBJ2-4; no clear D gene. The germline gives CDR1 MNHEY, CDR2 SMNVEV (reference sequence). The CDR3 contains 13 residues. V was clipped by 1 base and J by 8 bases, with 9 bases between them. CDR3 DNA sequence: TGTGCCAGCAGTTTATTAGTAAATGACATTCAGTACTTC. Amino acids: CASSLLVNDIQYF.

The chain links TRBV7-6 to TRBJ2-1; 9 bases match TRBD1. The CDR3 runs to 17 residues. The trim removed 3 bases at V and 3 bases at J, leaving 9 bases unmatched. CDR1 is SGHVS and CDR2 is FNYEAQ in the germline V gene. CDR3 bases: TGTGCCAGCAGCTTGAGGGGGACAGGGAGTAACTACAATGAGCAGTTCTTC. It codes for CASSLRGTGSNYNEQFF.

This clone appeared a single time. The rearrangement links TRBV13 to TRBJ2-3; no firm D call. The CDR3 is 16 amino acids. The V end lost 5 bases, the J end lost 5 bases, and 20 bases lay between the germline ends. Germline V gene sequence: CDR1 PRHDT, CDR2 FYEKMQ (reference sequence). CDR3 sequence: CASSPIGERGGDTQYF. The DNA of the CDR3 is TGTGCCAGCAGCCCGATAGGAGAACGAGGTGGAGATACGCAGTATTTT.

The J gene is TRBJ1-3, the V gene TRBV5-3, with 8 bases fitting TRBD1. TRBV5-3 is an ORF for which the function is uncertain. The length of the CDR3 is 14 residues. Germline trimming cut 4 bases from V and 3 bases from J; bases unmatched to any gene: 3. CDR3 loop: CARSAGGGGNTIYF. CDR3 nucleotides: TGTGCCAGAAGCGCAGGGGGCGGTGGAAACACCATATATTTT.